Listed below are T cell receptor beta chains from one sample, sequenced in a study of cytomegalovirus exposure and HLA in healthy donors. The data were produced by immunoSEQ multiplex PCR, yet TCRdb's version contains in-frame clones alone and is incomplete. The sample lists around 110,000 clones, roughly 9% seen once, with roughly 3% in the top ten. Sequencing was performed on PBMCs. The receptors derive from a man under 40 in good health and CMV-seronegative. Each CDR3 is given with its conserved first and last residue. The order of the fields is J gene, D gene, clone size, V gene, CDR3 protein, CDR3 DNA. D genes are given only for firm matches. Clone size, where shown, is once, few, many, or a class for clones that have expanded.

j_gene: TRBJ2-3; d_gene: TRBD2; abundance: .; v_gene: TRBV2; CDR3aa: CASGSGSGADTQYF; CDR3nt: TGTGCCAGTGGTAGCGGGAGTGGCGCAGATACGCAGTATTTT
j_gene: TRBJ1-5; d_gene: TRBD1; abundance: few; v_gene: TRBV30; CDR3aa: CAWKTTGGADQPQHF; CDR3nt: TGTGCCTGGAAAACAACAGGGGGCGCCGATCAGCCCCAGCATTTT
j_gene: TRBJ1-1; d_gene: TRBD1; abundance: few; v_gene: TRBV4-3; CDR3aa: CASSRSDRANTEAFF; CDR3nt: TGCGCCAGCAGCCGGTCGGACAGGGCGAACACTGAAGCTTTCTTT
j_gene: TRBJ2-2; d_gene: .; abundance: .; v_gene: TRBV10-1; CDR3aa: CASRDGDNPWAGELFF; CDR3nt: TGCGCCAGCAGGGATGGGGACAACCCTTGGGCCGGGGAGCTGTTTTTT
j_gene: TRBJ1-4; d_gene: TRBD1; abundance: few; v_gene: TRBV30; CDR3aa: CAWSRRDRENEKLFF; CDR3nt: TGTGCCTGGAGCCGCCGGGACAGGGAGAATGAAAAACTGTTTTTT
j_gene: TRBJ2-1; d_gene: TRBD2; abundance: .; v_gene: TRBV7-8; CDR3aa: CASSLRLGLAGRPRVNEQFF; CDR3nt: TGTGCCAGCAGCTTACGCCTGGGACTAGCGGGGCGTCCGAGGGTGAATGAGCAGTTCTTC
j_gene: TRBJ1-2; d_gene: TRBD1; abundance: .; v_gene: TRBV29-1; CDR3aa: CSVGPGGDGYTF; CDR3nt: TGCAGCGTGGGCCCAGGGGGAGATGGCTACACCTTC
j_gene: TRBJ2-3; d_gene: .; abundance: few; v_gene: TRBV7-6; CDR3aa: CASSPWAGGTDTQYF; CDR3nt: TGTGCCAGCAGCCCCTGGGCAGGGGGGACAGATACGCAGTATTTT
j_gene: TRBJ2-7; d_gene: TRBD1; abundance: few; v_gene: TRBV30; CDR3aa: CAWSGDRASSYEQYF; CDR3nt: TGTGCCTGGAGTGGGGACAGGGCGAGCTCCTACGAGCAGTACTTC
j_gene: TRBJ2-7; d_gene: TRBD1; abundance: many; v_gene: TRBV6-1; CDR3aa: CASTLDREWQYF; CDR3nt: TGTGCCAGCACCTTGGACAGGGAGTGGCAGTACTTC
j_gene: TRBJ1-5; d_gene: .; abundance: few; v_gene: TRBV6-4; CDR3aa: CASSESGNQPQHF; CDR3nt: TGTGCCAGCAGTGAATCAGGGAATCAGCCCCAGCATTTT
j_gene: TRBJ2-1; d_gene: TRBD2; abundance: few; v_gene: TRBV28; CDR3aa: CASSLGTSGRRYNEQFF; CDR3nt: TGTGCCAGCAGTTTGGGGACTAGCGGGAGGCGTTACAATGAGCAGTTCTTC
j_gene: TRBJ2-6; d_gene: .; abundance: .; v_gene: TRBV27; CDR3aa: CASSLEAAGANVLTF; CDR3nt: TGTGCCAGCAGTTTAGAGGCAGCTGGGGCCAACGTCCTGACTTTC
j_gene: TRBJ1-1; d_gene: .; abundance: .; v_gene: TRBV25-1; CDR3aa: CASSWNTEAFF; CDR3nt: TGTGCCAGCAGCTGGAACACTGAAGCTTTCTTT
j_gene: TRBJ2-2; d_gene: .; abundance: .; v_gene: TRBV7-6; CDR3aa: CASTTNRAGGELFF; CDR3nt: TGTGCCAGCACTACTAACAGGGCGGGCGGGGAGCTGTTTTTT
j_gene: TRBJ2-7; d_gene: TRBD2; abundance: .; v_gene: TRBV19; CDR3aa: CASSRQGLAGSSYEQYF; CDR3nt: TGTGCCAGTAGTAGACAGGGACTAGCGGGCAGCTCCTACGAGCAGTACTTC
j_gene: TRBJ2-3; d_gene: TRBD2; abundance: few; v_gene: TRBV7-9; CDR3aa: CASSPGDYRTDTQYF; CDR3nt: TGTGCCAGCAGCCCCGGGGACTACCGCACAGATACGCAGTATTTT
j_gene: TRBJ2-7; d_gene: TRBD2; abundance: .; v_gene: TRBV7-9; CDR3aa: CASSPDSGRASYEQYF; CDR3nt: TGTGCCAGCAGCCCCGATAGCGGGAGGGCTTCCTACGAGCAGTACTTC
j_gene: TRBJ2-1; d_gene: TRBD2; abundance: .; v_gene: TRBV7-9; CDR3aa: CAIAPVGLVAVYEQFF; CDR3nt: TGTGCCATAGCTCCGGTCGGACTAGTAGCGGTGTATGAGCAGTTCTTC
j_gene: TRBJ1-2; d_gene: TRBD1; abundance: few; v_gene: TRBV5-4; CDR3aa: CASSLDPGRGPGYTF; CDR3nt: TGTGCCAGCAGCTTGGACCCGGGCAGGGGGCCTGGCTACACCTTC
j_gene: TRBJ1-2; d_gene: .; abundance: few; v_gene: TRBV2; CDR3aa: CASAYSDNNYGYTF; CDR3nt: TGTGCCAGCGCCTACAGTGATAATAACTATGGCTACACCTTC
j_gene: TRBJ2-5; d_gene: .; abundance: .; v_gene: TRBV7-2; CDR3aa: CASSRGGLGETQYF; CDR3nt: TGTGCCAGCAGCCGCGGCGGCCTCGGGGAGACCCAGTACTTC
j_gene: TRBJ1-6; d_gene: TRBD1; abundance: few; v_gene: TRBV6-5; CDR3aa: CASRPGTGFDSPLHF; CDR3nt: TGTGCCAGCAGACCCGGGACAGGGTTCGATTCACCCCTCCACTTT
j_gene: TRBJ2-3; d_gene: .; abundance: few; v_gene: TRBV25-1; CDR3aa: CASIGPGGTQYF; CDR3nt: TGTGCCAGCATAGGCCCGGGTGGTACGCAGTATTTT